Listed here are 2 T cell receptor beta chains from one sample, sequenced in a study of blood T cell repertoires in COVID-19. Measured with immunoSEQ multiplex PCR; TCRdb has only the in-frame clones, and not every one. The data show about 150,000 clones, more than 70% seen once. The sample consisted of peripheral blood. These TCRs come from a human donor in a cohort sampled during active COVID-19.

This chain joins TRBV19 and TRBJ2-7; D unclear. Germline assignment: CDR1 LNHDA and CDR2 SQIVND (reference sequence). The CDR3 runs 14 residues. V gave up 6 bases and J gave up 1 base, with 13 bases separating them. The CDR3 reads CASSPRHSSYEQYF. The CDR3 DNA sequence: TGTGCCAGTAGCCCCCGGCACAGTTCCTACGAGCAGTACTTC.

This chain links TRBV12-3 or TRBV12-4 with TRBJ2-1; D not certain. There are 13 residues in the CDR3. The germline V and J ends were trimmed by 3 bases and 5 bases, with 8 bases remaining between them. The CDR3 DNA reads TGTGCCAGCAGTTTCCTGACTGACAATGAGCAGTTCTTC. Its translation is CASSFLTDNEQFF.